These 16 T cell receptor beta chains share one sample of origin, sequenced in a study of pediatric ulcerative colitis. The method was immunoSEQ multiplex PCR; TCRdb's version includes in-frame clones alone and lacks a portion of them. This repertoire shows tens of thousands of clones, roughly nine tenths found once; its top ten account for roughly 3%. Material: blood. The receptors shown here come from a boy younger than 18 with severe ulcerative colitis.

This sequence joins TRBV25-1 and TRBJ1-2; 8 bases are a match to TRBD1. The V segment lost 4 bases and the J segment 8 bases; nucleotides outside the gene matches: 12. Germline CDR1 is MGHDK and CDR2 is SYGVNS. The CDR3 extends over 15 amino acids. CDR3 residues: CASSATRQGAGGYTF. As DNA, the CDR3 is TGTGCCAGCAGTGCAACCCGCCAGGGGGCTGGAGGCTACACCTTC.

The V call is TRBV11-2, the J call TRBJ2-3; D possibly corresponds to TRBD2 (6 bases). Germline-derived CDR1 and CDR2 are SGHAT and FQNNGV. This CDR3 has 17 amino acids. V was trimmed by 5 bases and J by 10 bases, leaving 28 bases between them. The CDR3 reads CASSLLLEPAGLDAQYF. The DNA of the CDR3 is TGTGCCAGCAGCCTTCTTTTGGAACCAGCGGGTTTGGATGCGCAGTATTTT.

The rearrangement joins TRBV4-3 to TRBJ1-1, with D possibly matching TRBD1 (6 bases). Germline CDR1 LGHNA, CDR2 YSLEER. CDR3 size: 14 residues. Trimming took 0 bases from V and 7 from J, leaving 12 bases between them. The CDR3 DNA reads TGCGCCAGCAGCCAAGATCGGACAGTCCTTGAAGCTTTCTTT. It yields the protein CASSQDRTVLEAFF.

V and J are TRBV2 and TRBJ2-3, with D maybe TRBD1 (5 bases). Trimming removed 7 bases at V and 1 base at J, with 12 bases between. Germline assignment: CDR1 SNHLY and CDR2 FYNNEI. The CDR3 covers 14 residues. CDR3 loop: CASIKEGGTDTQYF. The CDR3 DNA sequence: TGTGCCAGCATAAAGGAAGGGGGCACAGATACGCAGTATTTT.

This rearrangement joins TRBV7-9 to TRBJ2-3, with TRBD1 identical over 7 bases. Trimming at V came to 5 bases and at J to 6 bases, leaving 23 bases not matched to a gene. The CDR3 sequence is 19 residues long. Germline CDR1 and CDR2: SEHNR and FQNEAQ (reference sequence). For the CDR3, the DNA is TGTGCCAGCAGCCGCCCCTTAAGGCTCGGGACAGATGATGCCGATACGCAGTATTTT. Amino acids: CASSRPLRLGTDDADTQYF.

The V and J genes are TRBV30 and TRBJ1-4; D ambiguous. The CDR3 is made up of 15 amino acids. Germline CDR1 and CDR2: GTSNPN and SVGIG (reference sequence). The V end lost 1 base, the J end lost 0 bases, and 9 bases lay between the germline ends. The CDR3, as DNA: TGTGCCTGGAGTGAGGGAGCTACAACTAATGAAAAACTGTTTTTT. Amino acid sequence: CAWSEGATTNEKLFF. The full variable domain, with the rest looked up from reference TRBV30 and TRBJ1-4, is SQTIHQWPATLVQPVGSPLSLECTVEGTSNPNLYWYRQAAGRGLQLLFYSVGIGQISSEVPQNLSASRPQDRQFILSSKKLLLSDSGFYLCAWSEGATTNEKLFFGSGTQLSVL.

J is TRBJ1-2 and V is TRBV2, with D perhaps TRBD1 (5 bases). Germline V gene data show CDR1 as SNHLY and CDR2 as FYNNEI. This CDR3 spans 14 amino acids. Trimming removed 4 bases from V and 3 bases from J, with 12 bases in between. CDR3 in DNA: TGTGCCAGCAGTGGCCAGGGCTGGGACTATGGCTACACCTTC. Translated, it gives CASSGQGWDYGYTF.

The chain combines TRBV5-1 with TRBJ2-5; D gene uncertain. V was pared by 6 bases and J by 0 bases, with 12 bases between. In germline, CDR1 is SGHRS, CDR2 YFSETQ. The CDR3 loop spans 14 amino acids. The CDR3 here is CASTPAQYQETQYF. CDR3 sequence (DNA): TGCGCCAGCACTCCCGCCCAGTACCAAGAGACCCAGTACTTC.

The chain has TRBV30 and TRBJ1-1; D is unclear. The CDR3 length is 12 residues. V was pared by 1 base and J by 6 bases, with 9 bases between. Germline V gene lookup returns CDR1 GTSNPN and CDR2 SVGIG (reference sequence). The CDR3: CAWSEGGPEAFF. As DNA, the CDR3 is TGTGCCTGGAGTGAGGGAGGTCCTGAAGCTTTCTTT. The full variable domain, in which reference TRBV30 and TRBJ1-1 provide the parts outside the CDR3, is SQTIHQWPATLVQPVGSPLSLECTVEGTSNPNLYWYRQAAGRGLQLLFYSVGIGQISSEVPQNLSASRPQDRQFILSSKKLLLSDSGFYLCAWSEGGPEAFFGQGTRLTVV.

CDR3 region: CASRVAANTGELFF. The CDR3 nucleotides are TGTGCCAGCAGGGTAGCGGCGAACACCGGGGAGCTGTTTTTT. The chain is built from TRBV27 and TRBJ2-2; tentative D call: TRBD2 (6 bases). Germline lookup yields CDR1 MNHEY and CDR2 SMNVEV (reference sequence). CDR3 size: 14 residues. The V gene lost 6 bases and the J gene lost 0 bases, with 8 bases spanning the gap.

The J gene is TRBJ2-5, the V gene TRBV19; the match to TRBD1 covers 9 bases. CDR1 LNHDA and CDR2 SQIVND come from the germline V gene (reference sequence). The CDR3 consists of 16 residues. The V and J ends lost 5 bases and 1 base, in that order; junction bases with no gene match: 8. CDR3 in amino acids: CASSPERTGAQETQYF. The CDR3 bases are TGTGCCAGTAGTCCAGAAAGGACAGGGGCCCAAGAGACCCAGTACTTC.

This chain uses TRBV5-6 with TRBJ2-1; D gene ambiguous. Looked up from germline, CDR1 is SGHDT and CDR2 is YYEEEE. This CDR3 is built from 12 residues. V shed 5 bases and J shed 7 bases, with 10 bases lying between them. CDR3 in amino acids: CASSLLLNEQFF. CDR3 DNA sequence: TGTGCCAGCAGTCTACTGCTGAATGAGCAGTTCTTC.

The V call is TRBV12-2, the J call TRBJ2-6; the table's TRBD1 call for D was not verified on the DNA. TRBV12-2 counts as a pseudogene. This CDR3 is 16 amino acids long. CDR3 sequence: CASRLGQGSGANVLTF. The CDR3 nucleotides read TGTGCAAGTCGCTTAGGACAGGGCTCTGGGGCCAACGTCCTGACTTTC.

The chain employs TRBV6-4 and TRBJ2-1, with 13 nucleotides matching TRBD2. The CDR3 has 14 residues. Germline values: CDR1 MRHNA, CDR2 SNTAGT. With V trimmed by 4 bases and J by 6 bases, 0 bases remained unmatched. CDR3 sequence reads: CASSGLAGGNEQFF. The CDR3 DNA reads as TGTGCCAGCAGTGGACTAGCGGGAGGCAATGAGCAGTTCTTC.

A word on this clone: The junction does not match germline at one end; this may be a read error. The J gene is TRBJ2-7, the V gene TRBV4-1; 9 nucleotides line up with TRBD2. CDR3 length: 13 amino acids. Germline assignment: CDR1 MGHRA and CDR2 YSYEKL. CDR3 nucleotide sequence: TGTGCCAGCAGCTTAGCGGGAGCCTACGAGCAGTACTTC. Protein product: CASSLAGAYEQYF.

The chain employs TRBV29-1 and TRBJ2-1; TRBD2 matches at 10 bases. Trimming removed 5 bases from V and 5 bases from J; junction bases left unmatched: 12. Germline V gene sequence: CDR1 SQVTM, CDR2 ANQGSEA. This CDR3 contains 16 residues. The CDR3 DNA is TGCAGCGTTCTCCCCTACGGAGCGGGAGGGGACAATGAGCAGTTCTTC. This sequence encodes CSVLPYGAGGDNEQFF.